These 32 T cell receptor beta chains were sequenced from one sample in a study of PD-1 blockade in mismatch repair-deficient tumors. The data were produced by immunoSEQ multiplex PCR, yet TCRdb's version contains in-frame clones alone and is incomplete. The sample carries around 100,000 clones, 60% to 85% recorded once. The source material was peripheral blood, sampled approximately 14 months after starting pembrolizumab. The receptors were sampled from an adult with mismatch repair-deficient cancer.

This chain joins TRBV19 and TRBJ2-7; no definite D call. Trimming removed 5 bases from V and 4 bases from J, with 12 bases in between. Germline CDR1 and CDR2: LNHDA and SQIVND (reference sequence). The CDR3 contains 13 residues. In nucleotides, the CDR3 is TGTGCCAGTAGTGCCCAAACAAGTTACGAGCAGTACTTC. Amino acid sequence: CASSAQTSYEQYF. The full variable domain, with the rest looked up from reference TRBV19 and TRBJ2-7, is DGGITQSPKYLFRKEGQNVTLSCEQNLNHDAMYWYRQDPGQGLRLIYYSQIVNDFQKGDIAEGYSVSREKKESFPLTVTSAQKNPTAFYLCASSAQTSYEQYFGPGTRLTVT.

This chain joins TRBV19 and TRBJ2-1, with D unclear. This CDR3 is built from 13 residues. Trimming removed 4 bases at V and 6 bases at J, with 10 bases between. Germline lookup yields CDR1 LNHDA and CDR2 SQIVND (reference sequence). The CDR3 reads CASSNSAGNEQFF. The CDR3 nucleotides are TGTGCCAGTAGTAATTCGGCTGGCAATGAGCAGTTCTTC.

This sequence joins TRBV5-1 and TRBJ2-1, with 14 bases that match TRBD2. Germline V gene data show CDR1 as SGHRS and CDR2 as YFSETQ. This CDR3 is 14 amino acids long. Trimming removed 0 bases from V and 13 bases from J; junction bases left unmatched: 3. CDR3 amino acids: CASSLGLAGGGQFF. In DNA, the CDR3 is TGCGCCAGCAGCTTGGGACTAGCGGGAGGGGGCCAGTTCTTC.

This rearrangement joins TRBV7-9 to TRBJ1-2; 7 nucleotides align to TRBD1. Per the germline V gene, CDR1 is SEHNR and CDR2 is FQNEAQ (reference sequence). The CDR3 has 14 residues. The ends lost 5 bases at V and 3 bases at J; junction bases unmatched: 6. In nucleotides, the CDR3 is TGTGCCAGCAGCCCTTTAGGGGGCTACTATGGCTACACCTTC. Translated: CASSPLGGYYGYTF.

The rearrangement uses TRBV6-1 and TRBJ2-7; 9 bases map to TRBD1. The CDR3 is 16 residues long. Germline lookup yields CDR1 MNHNS and CDR2 SASEGT. Losses at the gene ends were 3 bases for V and 1 base for J; bases not matched to a gene: 7. CDR3: CASSDPGQGPSYEQYF. CDR3 DNA sequence: TGTGCCAGCAGTGACCCTGGACAGGGGCCTTCCTACGAGCAGTACTTC.

This chain connects TRBV5-4 to TRBJ2-6, with 12 bases matching TRBD2. J was trimmed by 0 bases and V by 5 bases; bases with no gene match: 6. The V gene's germline CDR1 is SGHNT and CDR2 YYREEE (reference sequence). The CDR3 runs 18 residues. CDR3 coding DNA: TGTGCCAGCAGACCGGGACTAGCGGGTAACTCTGGGGCCAACGTCCTGACTTTC. It specifies CASRPGLAGNSGANVLTF.

The chain's CDR3 is CAWSVSGLEQYF. The CDR3 bases are TGTGCCTGGAGTGTATCAGGGCTCGAGCAGTACTTC. The chain couples TRBV30 to TRBJ2-7, with D possibly being TRBD1 (5 bases). CDR1 is GTSNPN and CDR2 is SVGIG in the germline V gene (reference sequence). Trimming pared 0 bases from V and 6 bases from J, leaving 9 bases between. CDR3 size: 12 residues. The variable domain in full, with the rest retrieved from reference TRBV30 and TRBJ2-7, is SQTIHQWPATLVQPVGSPLSLECTVEGTSNPNLYWYRQAAGRGLQLLFYSVGIGQISSEVPQNLSASRPQDRQFILSSKKLLLSDSGFYLCAWSVSGLEQYFGPGTRLTVT.

The genes are TRBV11-1 and TRBJ2-7, with 7 bases that match TRBD1. The CDR3 has 15 residues. The V gene's germline CDR1 is SGHAT and CDR2 FQDESV (reference sequence). V dropped 2 bases and J dropped 2; count of bases not matched to a gene: 6. The CDR3 region has the DNA TGTGCCAGCAGCTTATCAGGCAGGGGGACCTACGAGCAGTACTTC. Its protein is CASSLSGRGTYEQYF.

This chain's CDR3 is CSLTGLADYNEQFF. The CDR3 nucleotides read TGCAGCTTAACGGGACTAGCAGATTACAATGAGCAGTTCTTC. This chain connects TRBV29-1 to TRBJ2-1, with 9 bases aligning to TRBD2. Trimming cost V 8 bases and J 4 bases; bases outside gene matches: 9. Germline CDR1 and CDR2: SQVTM and ANQGSEA. The length of the CDR3 is 14 residues.

V is TRBV7-9 and J is TRBJ2-5; 8 bases fit TRBD2. J was trimmed by 5 bases and V by 5 bases; bases with no gene match: 7. The CDR3 spans 14 residues. Per the germline V gene, CDR1 is SEHNR and CDR2 is FQNEAQ (reference sequence). The DNA of the CDR3 is TGTGCCAGCAGCCCGGCTAGCGGGTCTGAGACCCAGTACTTC. This codes for CASSPASGSETQYF.

The CDR3 here is CAIRGAGTEAFF. The CDR3 nucleotides read TGTGCCATCAGGGGTGCGGGGACTGAAGCTTTCTTT. V and J are TRBV10-3 and TRBJ1-1; D call uncertain. The CDR3 runs to 12 residues. Germline V lookup: CDR1 ENHRY, CDR2 SYGVKD. V lost 6 bases and J 5 bases, leaving 10 bases between the germline ends.

The J gene is TRBJ1-5, the V gene TRBV11-3, with 7 nucleotides matching TRBD1. The CDR3 is 14 amino acids. The V gene's germline CDR1 is SGHNT and CDR2 YENEEA. Trimming took 4 bases from V and 4 from J; bases not matched to a gene: 4. CDR3 sequence: CASSSGQANQPQHF. The CDR3 region has the DNA TGTGCCAGCAGCTCCGGACAGGCAAATCAGCCCCAGCATTTT.

This rearrangement joins TRBV28 to TRBJ2-7, with D tentatively TRBD1 (5 bases). This CDR3 has 14 amino acids. CDR1 is MDHEN, CDR2 SYDVKM, per germline. V lost 3 bases, J lost 3 bases, and 12 bases lay in between. The CDR3 coding sequence is TGTGCCAGCAGTTTTTCCGGCAGGGACTACGAGCAGTACTTC. Residues: CASSFSGRDYEQYF.

This chain connects TRBV6-1 to TRBJ2-1; D is possibly TRBD1 (6 bases). Germline values: CDR1 MNHNS, CDR2 SASEGT. The V gene lost 4 bases and the J gene lost 3 bases, with 13 bases spanning the gap. CDR3 length equals 15 residues. The CDR3 bases are TGTGCCAGCAGTGCGGTGTCACAGGGCTACAATGAGCAGTTCTTC. This translates into CASSAVSQGYNEQFF.

The chain employs TRBV9 and TRBJ1-5; 8 positions match TRBD1. This CDR3 has 15 amino acids. V shed 4 bases, J shed 0 bases, and the junction held 3 bases outside the gene matches. Per the germline V gene, CDR1 is SGDLS and CDR2 is YYNGEE. In DNA, the CDR3 is TGTGCCAGCAGCTTACAGGGGGATAGCAATCAGCCCCAGCATTTT. Protein: CASSLQGDSNQPQHF.

J is TRBJ2-6 and V is TRBV5-4; D is possibly TRBD2 (5 bases). Germline CDR1 is SGHNT and CDR2 is YYREEE (reference sequence). V lost 5 bases to trimming and J lost 4 bases, with 13 bases between them. The length of the CDR3 is 15 residues. The CDR3 spells CASREDARGANVLTF. DNA of the CDR3: TGTGCCAGCAGGGAGGATGCTCGAGGGGCCAACGTCCTGACTTTC.

This clone appeared once. The J gene is TRBJ1-2, the V gene TRBV6-6; TRBD1 agrees at 10 bases. Germline assignment: CDR1 MNHNY and CDR2 SVGAGI (reference sequence). The CDR3 has 14 amino acids. V lost 3 bases to trimming and J lost 8 bases; unmatched junction nucleotides: 6. The CDR3 sequence: CASSYFGTGDGYTF. As DNA, the CDR3 is TGTGCCAGCAGTTATTTTGGGACAGGGGACGGCTACACCTTC.

This chain connects TRBV27 to TRBJ2-3; D remains ambiguous. The V and J ends lost 5 bases and 1 base respectively, with 10 bases between them. Germline values: CDR1 MNHEY, CDR2 SMNVEV (reference sequence). The CDR3 is made up of 14 amino acids. The CDR3 loop reads CASSPLGGTDTQYF. The CDR3 nucleotides read TGTGCCAGCAGTCCCCTTGGGGGCACAGATACGCAGTATTTT.

The chain carries TRBV5-4 and TRBJ2-3, with unresolved D. Germline V gene lookup returns CDR1 SGHNT and CDR2 YYREEE (reference sequence). The CDR3 has 11 amino acids. The V and J ends lost 3 bases and 7 bases respectively, with 6 bases between them. The CDR3 region has the DNA TGTGCCAGCAGCTCGAGAAATACGCAGTATTTT. Translation gives CASSSRNTQYF.

This chain joins TRBV6-6 and TRBJ2-5, with 9 bases that match TRBD1. This CDR3 region has 14 residues. CDR1 and CDR2 (germline): MNHNY, SVGAGI (reference sequence). The V gene end was trimmed by 7 bases and the J gene end by 6 bases; junction bases not matched to a gene: 9. The CDR3 DNA follows: TGTGCCAGCATTAGGACAGGGGAGGTGAAGACCCAGTACTTC. This sequence encodes CASIRTGEVKTQYF.

The chain combines TRBV18 with TRBJ2-1; 10 bases are shared with TRBD1. Germline V CDR1 and CDR2: KGHSH, LQKENI. Trimming removed 5 bases from V and 6 bases from J; junction bases left unmatched: 7. The CDR3 has 15 residues. This chain's CDR3 is CASSIGTGDLNEQFF. The CDR3 DNA follows: TGTGCCAGCTCAATCGGGACAGGGGATCTCAATGAGCAGTTCTTC.

The chain employs TRBV21-1 and TRBJ1-1; the D call TRBD1 from the table was never checked on the DNA. TRBV21-1 is given as a pseudogene. This CDR3 has 17 residues. CDR3 loop: CASSNESGGVSWTEAFF. Written as DNA, the CDR3 is TGTGCCAGCAGCAATGAGTCAGGGGGCGTCTCGTGGACTGAAGCTTTCTTT.

This clone has ten or more counts. The chain combines TRBV2 with TRBJ2-5, with D hard to call. CDR3 size: 12 residues. Germline-derived CDR1 and CDR2 are SNHLY and FYNNEI. Trimming took 3 bases from V and 7 from J, leaving 9 bases between them. The CDR3 region is CASSDRRATQYF. The CDR3 region has the DNA TGTGCCAGCAGTGATAGACGCGCGACCCAGTACTTC.

This chain uses TRBV18 with TRBJ1-1; 10 bases are a match to TRBD1. Germline assignment: CDR1 KGHSH and CDR2 LQKENI. CDR3 size: 18 residues. V shed 3 bases and J 0 bases; nucleotides not matched to a gene: 10. The CDR3 is CASSPPGTGVGMNTEAFF. The DNA for the CDR3 is TGTGCCAGCTCACCTCCCGGGACAGGGGTAGGGATGAACACTGAAGCTTTCTTT.

This chain links TRBV5-1 with TRBJ2-5; D is perhaps TRBD1 (6 bases). Trimming pared 0 bases from V and 5 bases from J, leaving 17 bases between. The CDR3 consists of 16 residues. CDR1 SGHRS and CDR2 YFSETQ come from the germline V gene. The CDR3 DNA reads TGCGCCAGCAGCTTGGATGGCCTGATAGGGGGTGAGACCCAGTACTTC. This codes for CASSLDGLIGGETQYF.

The chain links TRBV7-3 to TRBJ2-2, with 9 positions matching TRBD2. The V segment lost 2 bases and the J segment 4 bases; nucleotides outside the gene matches: 2. The CDR3 extends over 15 amino acids. In germline, CDR1 is SGHTA, CDR2 FQGTGA. In DNA form, the CDR3 reads TGTGCCAGCAGCTTAGTAGCGGGAGTCACCGGGGAGCTGTTTTTT. Translated: CASSLVAGVTGELFF.

This clone has a single count. The V gene is TRBV9, the J gene TRBJ1-2; the D is unclear. Trimming left V 4 bases short and J 0 bases short, with 19 bases between. The CDR3 loop spans 17 amino acids. Germline V gene sequence: CDR1 SGDLS, CDR2 YYNGEE. Here the CDR3 reads CASSLGMTDWSNYGYTF. In DNA, the CDR3 is TGTGCCAGCAGCCTCGGAATGACGGACTGGTCTAACTATGGCTACACCTTC.

V is TRBV12-5 and J is TRBJ2-3; D is unresolved. V gave up 5 bases and J gave up 2 bases, with 14 bases separating them. This CDR3 has 15 amino acids. The germline V gene has CDR1 LGHNT and CDR2 FRNRAP. Here the CDR3 DNA reads TGTGCTAGTGGTATCTCCGACTCGTACACAGATACGCAGTATTTT. This sequence encodes CASGISDSYTDTQYF.

The rearrangement uses TRBV4-1 and TRBJ2-7; 9 nucleotides align to TRBD2. The CDR3 consists of 17 residues. Trimming cost V 1 base and J 2 bases; bases outside gene matches: 9. Germline-derived CDR1 and CDR2 are MGHRA and YSYEKL. CDR3 amino acids: CASSQVAGETVAYEQYF. CDR3 DNA: TGCGCCAGCAGCCAAGTAGCGGGAGAAACGGTAGCCTACGAGCAGTACTTC.

The J gene is TRBJ2-2, the V gene TRBV19, with 16 bases that match TRBD2. Germline V CDR1 and CDR2: LNHDA, SQIVND (reference sequence). J was trimmed by 5 bases and V by 6 bases; bases with no gene match: 12. This CDR3 has 19 amino acids. The CDR3: CASRTIPGLAGGTTGELFF. In DNA form, the CDR3 reads TGTGCCAGTAGAACAATTCCGGGACTAGCGGGAGGGACAACCGGGGAGCTGTTTTTT.

V is TRBV7-9 and J is TRBJ2-1; 10 bases fit TRBD2. The CDR3 is 15 residues long. J lost 8 bases, V lost 1 base, and 5 bases had no gene match. From germline, CDR1 is SEHNR and CDR2 FQNEAQ (reference sequence). CDR3: CASSLVASGGDEQFF. Written as DNA, the CDR3 is TGTGCCAGCAGCTTAGTCGCTAGCGGGGGAGATGAGCAGTTCTTC.

This chain uses TRBV6-5 with TRBJ1-1; D uncertain. V lost 0 bases and J 4 bases, leaving 9 bases between the germline ends. The length of the CDR3 is 14 residues. CDR1 and CDR2 from the germline V gene are MNHEY and SVGAGI. The CDR3 region is CASSYSGSITEAFF. As DNA, the CDR3 is TGTGCCAGCAGTTACTCCGGCAGTATCACTGAAGCTTTCTTT.